The TCR beta chain under discussion was sequenced for a study of regulatory T cells in long-lasting Graves disease. This clonotype was recorded many times. CDR3 regions were amplified by Arm-PCR using iRepertoire HTBI primers to build TCR beta libraries. TCRdb recomputed calls from the multiplex PCR reads with MiXCR, one row per CDR3 protein. Of 320,000 or so distinct CDR3 sequences in the sample, about 20% were seen once. As to time point: newly diagnosed GD, antithyroid drugs for less than 3 months. There was RNA extracted from PBMCs, and the TCR library was made from it. The CDR3 length is 12 residues. Germline lookup yields CDR1 SEHNR and CDR2 FQNEAQ (reference sequence). Trimming took 5 bases from V and 3 from J, leaving 6 bases between them.

The sequence came from a female donor with Graves disease. The chain couples TRBV7-9 to TRBJ2-3, with D uncertain. The material was peripheral blood mononuclear cells (PBMCs), obtained at new diagnosis, from a patient treated with antithyroid drugs. CDR3 protein: CASSPETDTQYF. The CDR3 region has the DNA TGTGCCAGCAGCCCAGAAACAGATACGCAGTATTTT.